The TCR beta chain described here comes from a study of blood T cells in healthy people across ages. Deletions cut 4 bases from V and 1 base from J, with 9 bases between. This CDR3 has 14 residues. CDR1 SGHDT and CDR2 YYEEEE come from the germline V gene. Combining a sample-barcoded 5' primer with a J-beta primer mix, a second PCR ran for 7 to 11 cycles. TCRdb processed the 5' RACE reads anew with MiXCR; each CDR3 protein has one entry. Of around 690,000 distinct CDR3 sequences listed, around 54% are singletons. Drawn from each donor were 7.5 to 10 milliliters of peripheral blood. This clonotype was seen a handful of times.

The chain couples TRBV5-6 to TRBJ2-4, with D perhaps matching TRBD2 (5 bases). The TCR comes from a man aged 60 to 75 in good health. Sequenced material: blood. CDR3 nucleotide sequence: TGTGCCAGCAGCCCGGGGAGCGCCAAAAACATTCAGTACTTC. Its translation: CASSPGSAKNIQYF. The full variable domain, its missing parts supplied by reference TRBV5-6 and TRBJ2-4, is DAGVTQSPTHLIKTRGQQVTLRCSPKSGHDTVSWYQQALGQGPQFIFQYYEEEERQRGNFPDRFSGHQFPNYSSELNVNALLLGDSALYLCASSPGSAKNIQYFGAGTRLSVL.